The entry that follows covers one T cell receptor beta chain sequence. TCRdb itself ran the PCR reads through MiXCR, one entry per CDR3 protein. The data show hundreds of thousands of distinct CDR3 sequences, around 25% seen once. This sample was included in a study of molecular identifiers for immune sequencing clone quantification. With RNA at 10%, 30% or 50%, naive CD8 libraries came from approximately 20,000 to 980,000 sorted cells. Trimming removed 3 bases at V and 5 bases at J, with 10 bases between. This CDR3 region has 14 residues. The sample comprised naive CD8+ T cells from blood, with Jurkat cell RNA spiked in. Subset here: FACS-sorted CD8+CD4-CCR7+CD45RA+ naive T cells. The rearrangement uses TRBV12-3 or TRBV12-4 and TRBJ2-2; D gene uncertain. The TCR was taken from a human donor in good health. Some libraries in this study had Jurkat cell RNA spiked in. The CDR3: CASSFGVGTGELFF. CDR3 DNA sequence: TGTGCCAGCAGTTTTGGGGTTGGGACCGGGGAGCTGTTTTTT.